This passage covers 29 T cell receptor beta chains from one sample sequenced in a study of blood T cell repertoires in COVID-19. Assay used: immunoSEQ multiplex PCR; TCRdb lists only in-frame clones, some missing. The table lists 650,000 to 800,000 clones, about 87% of them singletons. Sequenced input: peripheral blood. The receptors were gathered from a young woman with acute or convalescent COVID-19.

J is TRBJ2-5 and V is TRBV4-2; maybe TRBD2 (5 bases). Germline V gene sequence: CDR1 LGHNA, CDR2 YNFKEQ. Trimming pared 0 bases from V and 5 bases from J, leaving 19 bases between. There are 17 residues in the CDR3. The CDR3 is CASSQEATRGSFETQYF. In nucleotides, the CDR3 is TGTGCCAGCAGCCAAGAGGCCACTAGAGGGTCGTTTGAGACCCAGTACTTC.

The V and J genes are TRBV15 and TRBJ1-2, with 7 positions matching TRBD1. Germline V gene lookup returns CDR1 LNHNV and CDR2 YYDKDF (reference sequence). The junction had 9 bases not matched to a gene; V was cut back by 1 base and J by 4 bases. The CDR3 covers 16 residues. CDR3: CATSRGTGEVGYGYTF. DNA for the CDR3: TGTGCCACCAGCAGAGGAACAGGGGAAGTTGGCTATGGCTACACCTTC.

This clone was counted a single time. J is TRBJ1-2 and V is TRBV6-6; D may be TRBD1 (6 bases). The length of the CDR3 is 14 residues. V dropped 7 bases and J dropped 8 bases, with 20 bases sitting between them. Germline V lookup: CDR1 MNHNY, CDR2 SVGAGI (reference sequence). CDR3 in amino acids: CASTPERGRRGYTF. DNA of the CDR3: TGTGCCAGCACCCCGGAGCGGGGGCGAAGAGGCTACACCTTC.

The chain carries TRBV7-2 and TRBJ2-1, with 8 bases identical to TRBD2. V dropped 0 bases and J dropped 3; count of bases not matched to a gene: 4. Looked up from germline, CDR1 is SGHTA and CDR2 is FQGNSA. The CDR3 is 16 residues long. The DNA for the CDR3 is TGTGCCAGCAGCTTAGCGGGCAGCGGGGGCTACAATGAGCAGTTCTTC. It codes for CASSLAGSGGYNEQFF.

The rearrangement uses TRBV6-5 and TRBJ1-1; the D gene is possibly TRBD1 (5 bases). This CDR3 region has 14 residues. Trimming removed 3 bases at V and 0 bases at J, with 8 bases between. CDR1 and CDR2 from the germline V gene are MNHEY and SVGAGI. CDR3 DNA: TGTGCCAGCAGTTATGACAGCCTGAACACTGAAGCTTTCTTT. Its translation is CASSYDSLNTEAFF.

The chain combines TRBV27 with TRBJ2-2; unclear D gene. Trimming left V 4 bases short and J 2 bases short, with 8 bases between. The germline gives CDR1 MNHEY, CDR2 SMNVEV (reference sequence). The CDR3 is 14 amino acids. CDR3 nucleotide sequence: TGTGCCAGCAGTTATACAGATAACACCGGGGAGCTGTTTTTT. It yields the protein CASSYTDNTGELFF.

This rearrangement joins TRBV11-2 to TRBJ2-7; 11 nucleotides align to TRBD1. The V gene end was trimmed by 7 bases and the J gene end by 4 bases; junction bases not matched to a gene: 15. CDR3 size: 17 residues. Germline V gene lookup returns CDR1 SGHAT and CDR2 FQNNGV. CDR3 sequence reads: CASTPPPDRGRSYEQYF. The CDR3 DNA sequence: TGTGCCAGCACCCCTCCTCCGGACAGGGGGCGTTCTTACGAGCAGTACTTC. The full variable domain, its missing parts supplied by reference TRBV11-2 and TRBJ2-7, is EAGVAQSPRYKIIEKRQSVAFWCNPISGHATLYWYQQILGQGPKLLIQFQNNGVVDDSQLPKDRFSAERLKGVDSTLKIQPAKLEDSAVYLCASTPPPDRGRSYEQYFGPGTRLTVT.

V and J are TRBV7-3 and TRBJ2-5; 12 nucleotides align to TRBD1. Losses at the gene ends were 5 bases for V and 6 bases for J; bases not matched to a gene: 4. This CDR3 comprises 14 residues. CDR1 is SGHTA and CDR2 is FQGTGA in the germline V gene. This chain's CDR3 is CASSRGQGAKTQYF. CDR3 DNA sequence: TGTGCCAGCAGCCGGGGACAGGGGGCTAAGACCCAGTACTTC.

The V gene is TRBV10-2, the J gene TRBJ1-1, with D perhaps TRBD1 (6 bases). V shed 10 bases and J shed 5 bases, with 14 bases lying between them. Germline V gene lookup returns CDR1 WSHSY and CDR2 SAAADI. The CDR3 covers 12 residues. The CDR3 bases are TGCGCCACAAAGGGGGAATGGACTGAAGCTTTCTTT. It translates to CATKGEWTEAFF.

DNA for the CDR3: TGTGCCATCACGGCCGGGGGGTACACGTACAATGAGCAGTTCTTC. Residues: CAITAGGYTYNEQFF. The V call is TRBV10-3, the J call TRBJ2-1, with 7 bases fitting TRBD2. Germline loops: CDR1 ENHRY, CDR2 SYGVKD. Germline trimming cut 7 bases from V and 4 bases from J; bases unmatched to any gene: 10. The length of the CDR3 is 15 residues.

This chain connects TRBV7-2 to TRBJ2-7; weak D call: TRBD1 (7 bases). V was shortened by 1 base and J by 0 bases, with 19 bases between the two germline ends. This CDR3 has 18 residues. Germline V gene lookup returns CDR1 SGHTA and CDR2 FQGNSA. The CDR3 DNA sequence: TGTGCCAGCAGCTTAGTGGAGGGAACAGGGGTGAGCTCCTACGAGCAGTACTTC. Its protein is CASSLVEGTGVSSYEQYF. The whole variable domain, filled in from reference TRBV7-2 and TRBJ2-7, reads GAGVSQSPSNKVTEKGKDVELRCDPISGHTALYWYRQSLGQGLEFLIYFQGNSAPDKSGLPSDRFSAERTGGSVSTLTIQRTQQEDSAVYLCASSLVEGTGVSSYEQYFGPGTRLTVT.

The chain uses TRBV7-2 and TRBJ1-5, with D maybe TRBD1 (5 bases). The V and J ends lost 3 bases and 4 bases respectively, with 10 bases between them. CDR3 size: 14 residues. CDR1 is SGHTA and CDR2 is FQGNSA in the germline V gene. The CDR3 DNA is TGTGCCAGCAGCTTGACCCGGGGGAATCAGCCCCAGCATTTT. Amino acid sequence: CASSLTRGNQPQHF. The entire variable domain, with the rest obtained from reference TRBV7-2 and TRBJ1-5, is as follows: GAGVSQSPSNKVTEKGKDVELRCDPISGHTALYWYRQSLGQGLEFLIYFQGNSAPDKSGLPSDRFSAERTGGSVSTLTIQRTQQEDSAVYLCASSLTRGNQPQHFGDGTRLSIL.

In its sample, this clone was seen once. The chain has TRBV18 and TRBJ2-7, with D unclear. Germline assignment: CDR1 KGHSH and CDR2 LQKENI. The CDR3 is 14 amino acids. The V gene lost 2 bases and the J gene lost 0 bases, with 8 bases spanning the gap. Here the CDR3 reads CASSPNPGSYEQYF. As DNA, the CDR3 is TGTGCCAGCTCACCAAATCCGGGCTCCTACGAGCAGTACTTC. The entire variable domain, with the rest obtained from reference TRBV18 and TRBJ2-7, is as follows: NAGVMQNPRHLVRRRGQEARLRCSPMKGHSHVYWYRQLPEEGLKFMVYLQKENIIDESGMPKERFSAEFPKEGPSILRIQQVVRGDSAAYFCASSPNPGSYEQYFGPGTRLTVT.

V gene TRBV18 combines with J gene TRBJ1-5; 11 nucleotides agree with TRBD1. The CDR3 has 18 amino acids. V lost 2 bases and J lost 0; bases outside the gene matches: 6. CDR1 and CDR2 (germline): KGHSH, LQKENI. CDR3 sequence (DNA): TGTGCCAGCTCACCAGGGACAGGGGGAGGCCATAGCAATCAGCCCCAGCATTTT. Translated: CASSPGTGGGHSNQPQHF.

V is TRBV5-5 and J is TRBJ2-1, with a weak D call TRBD2 (5 bases). This CDR3 has 15 amino acids. The germline V and J ends were trimmed by 4 bases and 7 bases, with 18 bases remaining between them. Germline CDR1 and CDR2: SGHKS and YYEKEE (reference sequence). CDR3 amino acids: CASSAGIRGRNEQFF. CDR3 sequence (DNA): TGTGCCAGCAGCGCCGGGATTCGGGGTAGAAATGAGCAGTTCTTC.

V gene TRBV21-1 combines with J gene TRBJ2-2; TRBD2, the D gene given by the table, was not confirmed from the DNA. TRBV21-1 is a pseudogene locus. The CDR3 extends over 16 amino acids. This CDR3 reads CASSKEAGRNTGELFF. The CDR3 bases are TGTGCCAGCAGCAAAGAGGCGGGAAGGAACACCGGGGAGCTGTTTTTT.

This clone was seen a handful of times. This chain joins TRBV24-1 and TRBJ2-1, with D maybe TRBD1 (5 bases). CDR3 length: 14 residues. Per germline, CDR1 KGHDR and CDR2 SFDVKD. The V end was cut by 4 bases, the J end by 1 base, with 7 bases between. In DNA form, the CDR3 reads TGTGCCACCAGTGACCCAGGGTCCTACAATGAGCAGTTCTTC. This translates into CATSDPGSYNEQFF.

The chain recombines TRBV30 with TRBJ1-5, with 10 bases that match TRBD1. CDR3 length equals 18 residues. Germline CDR1 is GTSNPN and CDR2 is SVGIG (reference sequence). After removal of 2 bases from V and 0 bases from J, the junction contained 10 bases not matched to a gene. CDR3 amino acids: CAWSIPGQGPFSNQPQHF. CDR3 coding DNA: TGTGCCTGGAGTATCCCGGGACAGGGGCCGTTTAGCAATCAGCCCCAGCATTTT.

The CDR3 reads CASRPPLAGGGETQYF. In DNA, the CDR3 is TGTGCCAGCAGGCCCCCCCTAGCGGGGGGCGGGGAGACCCAGTACTTC. The rearrangement uses TRBV3-1 (or the pseudogene TRBV3-2) and TRBJ2-5, with 11 bases matching TRBD2. J lost 5 bases, V lost 6 bases, and 11 bases had no gene match. CDR1 is LGHDT, CDR2 YNNKEL, per germline (reference sequence). CDR3 length equals 16 residues.

The genes are TRBV25-1 and TRBJ2-1; D not resolved. Between the trimmed V and J ends, which lost 3 bases and 8 bases, there was a span of 11 bases. This CDR3 has 13 amino acids. Germline CDR1 MGHDK, CDR2 SYGVNS. This CDR3 is CASSDPVNDEQFF. The CDR3 DNA follows: TGTGCCAGCAGTGATCCGGTTAACGATGAGCAGTTCTTC.

This clone was detected only once. The CDR3 DNA reads as TGTGCCAGCAGCTTAGCGCCGGGGGTTGGACCTCTTGGCGAGCAGTACTTC. It translates to CASSLAPGVGPLGEQYF. V and J are TRBV7-9 and TRBJ2-7; weak D call: TRBD2 (6 bases). The germline V and J ends were trimmed by 0 bases and 6 bases, with 21 bases remaining between them. The CDR3 runs 17 residues. The germline CDR1 and CDR2 sequences are SEHNR and FQNEAQ (reference sequence).

The chain employs TRBV24-1 and TRBJ2-7; TRBD1 aligns across 11 bases. This CDR3 has 15 amino acids. Germline lookup yields CDR1 KGHDR and CDR2 SFDVKD. After removal of 6 bases from V and 4 bases from J, the junction contained 7 bases not matched to a gene. This CDR3 reads CATSPTGTGGYEQYF. The DNA for the CDR3 is TGTGCCACCAGTCCGACCGGGACAGGGGGATACGAGCAGTACTTC.

V gene TRBV7-3 combines with J gene TRBJ2-1; D is unresolved. The CDR3 runs to 13 residues. Between the trimmed V and J ends, which lost 2 bases and 7 bases, there was a span of 9 bases. CDR1 is SGHTA and CDR2 is FQGTGA in the germline V gene. CDR3 residues: CASSLFSRNEQFF. The CDR3, as DNA: TGTGCCAGCAGCTTATTTTCCAGAAATGAGCAGTTCTTC.

The chain recombines TRBV7-9 with TRBJ1-1; 8 bases are shared with TRBD1. The CDR3 sequence is 14 residues long. Germline trimming cut 5 bases from V and 4 bases from J; bases unmatched to any gene: 6. Germline CDR1 SEHNR, CDR2 FQNEAQ (reference sequence). The CDR3 reads CASSPGQGSTEAFF. The CDR3 DNA reads as TGTGCCAGCAGCCCCGGACAGGGCAGCACTGAAGCTTTCTTT.

This clone was observed a handful of times. CDR3 protein: CAWSQRGNRGYTF. DNA for the CDR3: TGTGCCTGGAGTCAAAGGGGGAATCGTGGCTACACCTTC. This chain links TRBV30 with TRBJ1-2; D is perhaps TRBD1 (6 bases). The CDR3 consists of 13 residues. Germline assignment: CDR1 GTSNPN and CDR2 SVGIG (reference sequence). V was trimmed by 2 bases and J by 7 bases, leaving 14 bases between them.

The genes are TRBV14 and TRBJ1-2, with unresolved D. From germline, CDR1 is SGHDN and CDR2 FVKESK. V dropped 6 bases and J dropped 7 bases, with 12 bases sitting between them. The CDR3 is 12 residues long. The CDR3 here is CASRRLGGGYTF. CDR3 bases: TGTGCCAGCAGACGACTCGGTGGTGGCTACACCTTC.

The CDR3 sequence: CASSWGESYEQYF. CDR3 DNA: TGTGCCAGCAGCTGGGGGGAGTCCTACGAGCAGTACTTC. The chain has TRBV12-3 or TRBV12-4 and TRBJ2-7, with a weak D call TRBD2 (6 bases). This CDR3 region has 13 residues. Trimming cost V 6 bases and J 1 base, with 10 bases left between them.

The rearrangement links TRBV19 to TRBJ1-1; a possible D gene is TRBD1 (6 bases). CDR1 and CDR2 (germline): LNHDA, SQIVND (reference sequence). Trimming cost V 3 bases and J 1 base, with 12 bases left between them. This CDR3 contains 15 residues. The CDR3 spells CASSMVLRGNTEAFF. The CDR3 nucleotides are TGTGCCAGTAGTATGGTCCTCAGGGGGAACACTGAAGCTTTCTTT.

This chain connects TRBV5-1 to TRBJ2-3, with D possibly matching TRBD2 (6 bases). This CDR3 comprises 15 residues. V was clipped by 2 bases and J by 2 bases, with 12 bases between them. CDR1 and CDR2 from the germline V gene are SGHRS and YFSETQ. CDR3 bases: TGCGCCAGCAGCTTACCGGGACTTAACACAGATACGCAGTATTTT. It codes for CASSLPGLNTDTQYF.